This T cell receptor (beta chain) was observed in a study of T-cell reconstitution after alpha-beta-depleted transplantation in children. Study observations and caveats: Reports say that about two months after transplant, the alpha-beta T cells came out of several hundred graft clones that had expanded. TCRbeta diversity was high at day 60 in some patients (a result of surviving recipient T cells and thymic progenitors).

This CDR3 region has 12 residues. Trimming took 0 bases from V and 3 from J, leaving 0 bases between them. Germline loops: CDR1 SEHNR, CDR2 FQNEAQ (reference sequence). Preparation of the TCRbeta library involved a method that used unique molecular identifiers. TCRdb analysed the PCR reads with MiXCR anew, one entry per CDR3 protein. The sample comprises approximately 32,000 distinct CDR3 sequences, less than 8.5% of which are singletons, and about 27% rests with the top ten. The sample holds many counts of this clonotype. Its specificity is not known. This clonotype was obtained from a child younger than two who had a stem cell transplant for acute myeloid leukemia, so the T cells may come from the graft donor. Specimen: peripheral blood, collected 60 days after TCRalphabeta/CD19-depleted stem cell transplant. This rearrangement joins TRBV7-9 to TRBJ1-5, with D unclear. CDR3 residues: CASSLANQPQHF. The CDR3 region has the DNA TGTGCCAGCAGCTTAGCCAATCAGCCCCAGCATTTT.